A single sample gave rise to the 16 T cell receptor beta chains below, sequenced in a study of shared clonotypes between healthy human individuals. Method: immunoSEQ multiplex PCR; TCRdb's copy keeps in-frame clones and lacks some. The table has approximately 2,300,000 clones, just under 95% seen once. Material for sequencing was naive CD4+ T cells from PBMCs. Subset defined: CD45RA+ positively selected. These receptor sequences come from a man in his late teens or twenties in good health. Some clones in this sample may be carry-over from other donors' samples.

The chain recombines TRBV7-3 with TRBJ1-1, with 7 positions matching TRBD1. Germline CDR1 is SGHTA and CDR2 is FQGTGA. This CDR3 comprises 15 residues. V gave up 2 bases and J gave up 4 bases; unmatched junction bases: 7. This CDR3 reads CASSLAGGSSTEAFF. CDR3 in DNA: TGTGCCAGCAGCTTAGCAGGGGGGTCGAGCACTGAAGCTTTCTTT.

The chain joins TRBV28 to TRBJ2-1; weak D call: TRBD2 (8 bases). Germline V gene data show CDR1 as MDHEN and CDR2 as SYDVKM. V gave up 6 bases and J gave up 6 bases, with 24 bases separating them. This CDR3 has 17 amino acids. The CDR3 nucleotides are TGTGCCAGCAGCTCCCTACAGGGGAGCGGGAGCGTCAATGAGCAGTTCTTC. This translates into CASSSLQGSGSVNEQFF.

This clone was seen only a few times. The CDR3 loop is CASSPQGDNYNEQFF. CDR3 sequence (DNA): TGTGCCAGCTCACCACAGGGGGACAACTACAATGAGCAGTTCTTC. This chain joins TRBV18 and TRBJ2-1, with a tentative D call TRBD1 (6 bases). In germline, CDR1 is KGHSH, CDR2 LQKENI. The V gene lost 1 base and the J gene lost 3 bases, with 10 bases spanning the gap. The CDR3 loop spans 15 amino acids. The entire variable domain, with the rest obtained from reference TRBV18 and TRBJ2-1, is as follows: NAGVMQNPRHLVRRRGQEARLRCSPMKGHSHVYWYRQLPEEGLKFMVYLQKENIIDESGMPKERFSAEFPKEGPSILRIQQVVRGDSAAYFCASSPQGDNYNEQFFGPGTRLTVL.

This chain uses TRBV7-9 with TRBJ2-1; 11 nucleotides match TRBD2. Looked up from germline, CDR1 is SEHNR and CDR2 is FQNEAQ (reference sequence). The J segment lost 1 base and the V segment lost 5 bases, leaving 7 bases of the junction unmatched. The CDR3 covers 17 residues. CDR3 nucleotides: TGTGCCAGCAGCCCACTGGGACTAGCGGTTTCCTACAATGAGCAGTTCTTC. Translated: CASSPLGLAVSYNEQFF.

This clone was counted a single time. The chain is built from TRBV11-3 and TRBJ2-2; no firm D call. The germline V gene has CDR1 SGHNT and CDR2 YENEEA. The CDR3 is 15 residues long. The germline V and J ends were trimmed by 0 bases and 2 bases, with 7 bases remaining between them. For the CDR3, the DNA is TGTGCCAGCAGCTTAGATTACATTAACACCGGGGAGCTGTTTTTT. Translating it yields CASSLDYINTGELFF.

DNA of the CDR3: TGTGCCTGGAGTGCATCCATGAACACTGAAGCTTTCTTT. Protein sequence: CAWSASMNTEAFF. V and J are TRBV30 and TRBJ1-1; D not resolved. Germline lookup yields CDR1 GTSNPN and CDR2 SVGIG (reference sequence). The CDR3 sequence is 13 residues long. V lost 1 base and J lost 0, with 6 bases in between.

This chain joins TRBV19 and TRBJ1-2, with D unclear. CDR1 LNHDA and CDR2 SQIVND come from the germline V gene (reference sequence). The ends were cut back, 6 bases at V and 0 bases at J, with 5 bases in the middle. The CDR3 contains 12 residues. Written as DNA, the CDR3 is TGTGCCAGTAGACAGTCTAACTATGGCTACACCTTC. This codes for CASRQSNYGYTF. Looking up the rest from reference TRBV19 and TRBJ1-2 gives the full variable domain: DGGITQSPKYLFRKEGQNVTLSCEQNLNHDAMYWYRQDPGQGLRLIYYSQIVNDFQKGDIAEGYSVSREKKESFPLTVTSAQKNPTAFYLCASRQSNYGYTFGSGTRLTVV.

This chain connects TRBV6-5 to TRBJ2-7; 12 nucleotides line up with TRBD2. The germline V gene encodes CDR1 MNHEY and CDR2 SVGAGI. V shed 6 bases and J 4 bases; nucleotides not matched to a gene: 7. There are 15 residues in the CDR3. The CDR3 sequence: CASSPSTSGRYEQYF. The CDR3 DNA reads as TGTGCCAGCAGCCCTTCGACTAGCGGGAGATACGAGCAGTACTTC.

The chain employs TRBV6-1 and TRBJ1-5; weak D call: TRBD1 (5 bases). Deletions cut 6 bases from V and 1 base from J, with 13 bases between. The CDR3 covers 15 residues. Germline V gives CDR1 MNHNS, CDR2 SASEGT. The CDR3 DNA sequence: TGTGCCAGCAGCCCCGGACATGGCAGCAATCAGCCCCAGCATTTT. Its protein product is CASSPGHGSNQPQHF.

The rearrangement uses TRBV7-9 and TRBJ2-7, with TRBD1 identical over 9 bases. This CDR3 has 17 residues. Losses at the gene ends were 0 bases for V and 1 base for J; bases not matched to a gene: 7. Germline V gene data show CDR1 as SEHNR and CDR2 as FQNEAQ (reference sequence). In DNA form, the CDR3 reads TGTGCCAGCAGCTTAGCGTCGACAGGGGGGCAGTCCTACGAGCAGTACTTC. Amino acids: CASSLASTGGQSYEQYF.

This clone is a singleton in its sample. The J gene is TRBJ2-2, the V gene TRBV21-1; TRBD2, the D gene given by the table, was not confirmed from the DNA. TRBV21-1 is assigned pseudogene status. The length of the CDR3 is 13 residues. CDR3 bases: TGTGCCAGCAGCCAAAGAGGAGGCGGGGAGCTGTTTTTT. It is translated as CASSQRGGGELFF.

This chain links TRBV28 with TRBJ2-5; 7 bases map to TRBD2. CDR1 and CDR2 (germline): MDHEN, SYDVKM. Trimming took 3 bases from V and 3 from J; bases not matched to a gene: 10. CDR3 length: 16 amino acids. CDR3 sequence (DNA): TGTGCCAGCAGTTTTGTGGGAGGGCAGCAGGAAGAGACCCAGTACTTC. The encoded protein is CASSFVGGQQEETQYF.

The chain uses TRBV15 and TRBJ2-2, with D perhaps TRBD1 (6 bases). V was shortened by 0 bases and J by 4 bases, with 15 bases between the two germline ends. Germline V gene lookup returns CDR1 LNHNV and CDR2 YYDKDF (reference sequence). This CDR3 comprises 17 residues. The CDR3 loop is CATSRDRGRLTTGELFF. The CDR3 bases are TGTGCCACCAGCAGAGACAGGGGCCGTCTGACCACCGGGGAGCTGTTTTTT.

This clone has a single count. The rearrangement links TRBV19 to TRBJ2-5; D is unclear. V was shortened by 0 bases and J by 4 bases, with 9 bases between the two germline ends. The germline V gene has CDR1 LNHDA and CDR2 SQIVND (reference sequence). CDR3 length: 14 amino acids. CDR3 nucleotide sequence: TGTGCCAGTAGTATAGATGCCAGACGAGAGACCCAGTACTTC. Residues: CASSIDARRETQYF.

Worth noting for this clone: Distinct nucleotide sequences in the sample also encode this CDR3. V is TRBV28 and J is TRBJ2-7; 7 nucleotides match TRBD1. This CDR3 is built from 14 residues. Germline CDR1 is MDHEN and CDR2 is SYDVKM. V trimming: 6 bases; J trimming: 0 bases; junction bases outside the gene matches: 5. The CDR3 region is CASSPGTVSYEQYF. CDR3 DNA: TGTGCCAGCAGCCCCGGGACAGTCTCCTACGAGCAGTACTTC.

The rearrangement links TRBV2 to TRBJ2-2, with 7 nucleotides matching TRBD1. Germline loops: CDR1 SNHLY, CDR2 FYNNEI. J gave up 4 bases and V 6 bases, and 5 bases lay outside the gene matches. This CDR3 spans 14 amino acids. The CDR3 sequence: CASRRQGFTGELFF. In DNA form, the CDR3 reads TGTGCCAGCAGAAGACAGGGATTCACCGGGGAGCTGTTTTTT.